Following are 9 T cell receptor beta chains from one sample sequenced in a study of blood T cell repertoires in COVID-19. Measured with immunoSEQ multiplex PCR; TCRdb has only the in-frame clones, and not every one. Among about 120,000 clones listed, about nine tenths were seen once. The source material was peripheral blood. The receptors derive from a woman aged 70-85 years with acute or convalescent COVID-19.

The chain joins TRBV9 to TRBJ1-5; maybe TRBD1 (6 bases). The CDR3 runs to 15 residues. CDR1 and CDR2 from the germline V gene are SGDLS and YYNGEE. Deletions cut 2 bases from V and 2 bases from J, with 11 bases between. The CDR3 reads CASSVSGDGNQPQHF. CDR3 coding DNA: TGTGCCAGCAGCGTCTCAGGGGATGGCAATCAGCCCCAGCATTTT.

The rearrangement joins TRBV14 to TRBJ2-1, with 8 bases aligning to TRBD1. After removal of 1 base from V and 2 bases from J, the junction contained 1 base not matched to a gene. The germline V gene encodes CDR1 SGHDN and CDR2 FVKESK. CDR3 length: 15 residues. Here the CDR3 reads CASSQGTGPYNEQFF. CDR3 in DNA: TGTGCCAGCAGCCAAGGGACAGGGCCCTACAATGAGCAGTTCTTC.

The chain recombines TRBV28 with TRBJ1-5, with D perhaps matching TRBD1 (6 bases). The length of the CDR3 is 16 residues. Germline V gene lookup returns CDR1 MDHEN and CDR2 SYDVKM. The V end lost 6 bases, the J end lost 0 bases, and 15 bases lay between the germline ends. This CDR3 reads CASSPHRAPSNQPQHF. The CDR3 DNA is TGTGCCAGCAGCCCACACAGGGCTCCTAGCAATCAGCCCCAGCATTTT.

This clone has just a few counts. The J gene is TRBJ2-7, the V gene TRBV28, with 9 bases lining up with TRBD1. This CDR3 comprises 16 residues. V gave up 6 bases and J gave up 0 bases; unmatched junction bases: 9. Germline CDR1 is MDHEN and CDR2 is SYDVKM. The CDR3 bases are TGTGCCAGCAGGAGCGAAGGGACAGGGCTCTCCTACGAGCAGTACTTC. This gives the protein CASRSEGTGLSYEQYF.

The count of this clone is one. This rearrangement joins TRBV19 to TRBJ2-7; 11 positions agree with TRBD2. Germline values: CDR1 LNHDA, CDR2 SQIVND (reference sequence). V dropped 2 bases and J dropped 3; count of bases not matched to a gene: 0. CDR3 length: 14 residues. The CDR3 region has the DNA TGTGCCAGTAGTATACTAGCGGGGGGCTACGAGCAGTACTTC. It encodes CASSILAGGYEQYF.

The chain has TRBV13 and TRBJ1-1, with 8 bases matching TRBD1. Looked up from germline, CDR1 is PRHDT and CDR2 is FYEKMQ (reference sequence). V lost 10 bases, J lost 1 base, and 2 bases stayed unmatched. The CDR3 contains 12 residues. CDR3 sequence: CAIDRGNTEAFF. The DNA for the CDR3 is TGTGCCATCGACAGGGGGAACACTGAAGCTTTCTTT.

Here the CDR3 reads CASSSAGARYGYTF. In nucleotides, the CDR3 is TGTGCCAGCAGCTCCGCGGGGGCTCGGTATGGCTACACCTTC. The chain links TRBV7-2 to TRBJ1-2; D is possibly TRBD1 (6 bases). Germline-derived CDR1 and CDR2 are SGHTA and FQGNSA. The CDR3 has 14 amino acids. Trimming pared 4 bases from V and 5 bases from J, leaving 14 bases between.

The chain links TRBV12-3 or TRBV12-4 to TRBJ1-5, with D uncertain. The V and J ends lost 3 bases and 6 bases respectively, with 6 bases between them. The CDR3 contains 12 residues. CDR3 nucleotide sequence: TGTGCCAGCAGTTTTAATTCTCAGCCCCAGCATTTT. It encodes CASSFNSQPQHF.

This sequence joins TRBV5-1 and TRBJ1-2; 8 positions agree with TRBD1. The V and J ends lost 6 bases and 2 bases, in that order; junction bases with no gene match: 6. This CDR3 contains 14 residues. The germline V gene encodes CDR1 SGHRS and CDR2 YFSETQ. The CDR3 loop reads CASMEGDRNYGYTF. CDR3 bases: TGCGCCAGCATGGAAGGGGACAGGAACTATGGCTACACCTTC.